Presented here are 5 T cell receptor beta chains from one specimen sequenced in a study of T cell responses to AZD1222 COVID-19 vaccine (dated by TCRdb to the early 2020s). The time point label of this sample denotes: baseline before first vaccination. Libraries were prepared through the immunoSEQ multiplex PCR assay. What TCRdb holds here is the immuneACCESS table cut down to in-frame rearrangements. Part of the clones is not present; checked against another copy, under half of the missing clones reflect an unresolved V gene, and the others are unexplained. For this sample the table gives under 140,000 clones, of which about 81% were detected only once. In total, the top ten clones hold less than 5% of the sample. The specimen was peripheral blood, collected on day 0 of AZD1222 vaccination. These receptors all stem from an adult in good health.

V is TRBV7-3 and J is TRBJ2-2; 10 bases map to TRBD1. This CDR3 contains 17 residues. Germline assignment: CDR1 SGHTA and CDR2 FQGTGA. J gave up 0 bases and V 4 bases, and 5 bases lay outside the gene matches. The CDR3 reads CASSSLGQGANTGELFF. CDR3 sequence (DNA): TGTGCCAGCAGCTCTCTAGGACAGGGGGCGAACACCGGGGAGCTGTTTTTT.

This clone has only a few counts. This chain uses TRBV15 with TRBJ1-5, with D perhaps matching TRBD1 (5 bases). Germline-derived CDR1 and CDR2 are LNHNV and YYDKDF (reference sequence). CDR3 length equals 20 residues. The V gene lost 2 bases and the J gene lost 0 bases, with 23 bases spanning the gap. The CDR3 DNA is TGTGCCACCAGCAGAACGCCGTTCCCTCGGGGCTACAATAGCAATCAGCCCCAGCATTTT. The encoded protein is CATSRTPFPRGYNSNQPQHF.

CDR3 loop: CAVLQEDYEQYF. In nucleotides, the CDR3 is TGTGCCGTACTGCAGGAAGACTACGAGCAGTACTTC. V usage is TRBV24-1 and J usage is TRBJ2-7; D is unresolved. The V end lost 12 bases, the J end lost 3 bases, and 14 bases lay between the germline ends. Germline V gene data show CDR1 as KGHDR and CDR2 as SFDVKD. The CDR3 has 12 amino acids.

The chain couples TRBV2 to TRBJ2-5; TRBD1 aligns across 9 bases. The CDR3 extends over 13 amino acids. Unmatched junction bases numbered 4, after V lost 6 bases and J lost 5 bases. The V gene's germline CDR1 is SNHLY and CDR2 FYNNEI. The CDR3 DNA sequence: TGTGCCAGCAGAACAGGGGGCGGCGAGACCCAGTACTTC. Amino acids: CASRTGGGETQYF. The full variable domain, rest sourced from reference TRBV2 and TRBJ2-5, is EPEVTQTPSHQVTQMGQEVILRCVPISNHLYFYWYRQILGQKVEFLVSFYNNEISEKSEIFDDQFSVERPDGSNFTLKIRSTKLEDSAMYFCASRTGGGETQYFGPGTRLLVL.

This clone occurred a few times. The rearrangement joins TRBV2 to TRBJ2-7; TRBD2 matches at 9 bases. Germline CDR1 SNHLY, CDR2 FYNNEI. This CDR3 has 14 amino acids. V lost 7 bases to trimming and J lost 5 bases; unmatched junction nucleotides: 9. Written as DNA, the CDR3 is TGTGCCAGCATATCGGAACTAGCGGGCCACGAGCAGTACTTC. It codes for CASISELAGHEQYF.